This TCR beta chain appears in the sequencing data of a study of T cells in Graves' hyperthyroidism and ophthalmopathy. Using RNA transcripts as the source, TCR beta CDR3 regions were amplified. TCR CDR3 regions were first amplified by RT-PCR with HTBI primers. TCRdb processed the multiplex PCR reads anew with MiXCR; each CDR3 protein has one entry. The sample contains some 510,000 distinct CDR3 sequences, less than 25% of which appear only once. This receptor was obtained from a man between 18 and 29 years old with Graves' hyperthyroidism. The sequencing input was blood.

CDR3 coding DNA: TGTGCCAGCAGTGAACGGGGAGGGAGAGAGACCCAGTACTTC. The encoded protein is CASSERGGRETQYF. The V call is TRBV25-1, the J call TRBJ2-5; 7 nucleotides align to TRBD2. J gave up 4 bases and V 2 bases, and 4 bases lay outside the gene matches. Germline V gene lookup returns CDR1 MGHDK and CDR2 SYGVNS. CDR3 length equals 14 residues.